This T cell receptor (beta chain) was captured by sequencing in a study of shared clonotypes between healthy human individuals. Libraries were prepared by immunoSEQ multiplex PCR; TCRdb keeps only in-frame clonotypes and omits some of them. The sample includes about 2 million clones, roughly 95% seen only once; the top ten take about 1.1%. Naive CD8 cells lacked CD45RO and underwent positive selection for CCR7, leaving out terminally differentiated effector memory CD45RA+ cells. Caucasian adults living in Nashville, Tennessee, provided all samples. Germline CDR1 is SEHNR and CDR2 is FQNEAQ (reference sequence). Trimming cost V 5 bases and J 2 bases, with 13 bases left between them. The CDR3 sequence is 14 residues long.

The sample taken for sequencing was naive CD8+ T cells sorted from blood. The TCR comes from a man between 18 and 29 years old in good health. This chain connects TRBV7-9 to TRBJ2-7, with D tentatively TRBD2 (6 bases). For the CDR3, the DNA is TGTGCCAGCAGCCTAGGGGAGGCTCCCTACGAGCAGTACTTC. Encoded protein: CASSLGEAPYEQYF. Together with reference TRBV7-9 and TRBJ2-7, the CDR3 gives the full variable domain: DTGVSQNPRHKITKRGQNVTFRCDPISEHNRLYWYRQTLGQGPEFLTYFQNEAQLEKSRLLSDRFSAERPKGSFSTLEIQRTEQGDSAMYLCASSLGEAPYEQYFGPGTRLTVT.